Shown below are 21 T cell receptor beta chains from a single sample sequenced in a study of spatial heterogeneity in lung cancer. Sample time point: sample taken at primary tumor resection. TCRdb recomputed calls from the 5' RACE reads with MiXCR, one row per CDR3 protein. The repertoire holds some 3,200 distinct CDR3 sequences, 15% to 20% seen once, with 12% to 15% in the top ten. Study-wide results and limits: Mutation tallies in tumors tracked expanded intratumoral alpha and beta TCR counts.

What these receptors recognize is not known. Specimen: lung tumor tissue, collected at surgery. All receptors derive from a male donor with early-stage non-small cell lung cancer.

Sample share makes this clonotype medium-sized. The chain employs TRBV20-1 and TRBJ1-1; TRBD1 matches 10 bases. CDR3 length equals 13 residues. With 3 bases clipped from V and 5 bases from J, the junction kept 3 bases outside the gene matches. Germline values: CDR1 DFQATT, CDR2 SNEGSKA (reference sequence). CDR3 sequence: CSARGTGETEAFF. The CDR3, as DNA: TGCAGTGCTAGGGGGACAGGGGAAACTGAAGCTTTCTTT.

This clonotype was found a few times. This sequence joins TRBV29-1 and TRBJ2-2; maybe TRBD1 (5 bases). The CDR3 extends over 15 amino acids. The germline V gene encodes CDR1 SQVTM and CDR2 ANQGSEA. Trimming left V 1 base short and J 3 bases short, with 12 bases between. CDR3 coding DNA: TGCAGCGTTGAAGGTTCGGACATCTACACCGGGGAGCTGTTTTTT. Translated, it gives CSVEGSDIYTGELFF.

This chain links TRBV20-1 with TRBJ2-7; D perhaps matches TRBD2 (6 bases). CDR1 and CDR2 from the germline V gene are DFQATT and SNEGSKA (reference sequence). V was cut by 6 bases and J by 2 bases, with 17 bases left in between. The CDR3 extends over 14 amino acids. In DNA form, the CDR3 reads TGCAGTGCCGCTCGAGGAGGGTCCCCCTACGAGCAGTACTTC. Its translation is CSAARGGSPYEQYF.

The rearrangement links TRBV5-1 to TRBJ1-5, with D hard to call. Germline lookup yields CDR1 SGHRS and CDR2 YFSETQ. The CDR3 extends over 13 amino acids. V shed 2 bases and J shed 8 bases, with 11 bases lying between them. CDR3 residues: CASSLGMGEPQHF. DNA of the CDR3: TGCGCCAGCAGCTTAGGGATGGGAGAGCCCCAGCATTTT.

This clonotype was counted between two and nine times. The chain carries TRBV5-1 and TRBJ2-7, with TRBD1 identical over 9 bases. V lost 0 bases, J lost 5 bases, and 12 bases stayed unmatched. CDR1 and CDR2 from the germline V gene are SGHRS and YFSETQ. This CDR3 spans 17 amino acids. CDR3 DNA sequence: TGCGCCAGCAGCTTGGCGGGACAGGGCGCCCCGGGGGACGAGCAGTACTTC. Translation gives CASSLAGQGAPGDEQYF.

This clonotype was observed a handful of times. For the CDR3, the DNA is TGCAGCGTTATCGACTACGAGCAGTACTTC. This codes for CSVIDYEQYF. The chain has TRBV29-1 and TRBJ2-7; D remains ambiguous. CDR1 SQVTM and CDR2 ANQGSEA come from the germline V gene. The V end lost 5 bases, the J end lost 3 bases, and 5 bases lay between the germline ends. The CDR3 loop spans 10 amino acids.

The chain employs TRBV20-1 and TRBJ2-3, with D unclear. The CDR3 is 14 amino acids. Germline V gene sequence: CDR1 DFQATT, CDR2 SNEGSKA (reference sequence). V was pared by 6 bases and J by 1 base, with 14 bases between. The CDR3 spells CSAHARLRTDTQYF. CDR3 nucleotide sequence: TGCAGTGCCCATGCGCGACTCCGCACAGATACGCAGTATTTT.

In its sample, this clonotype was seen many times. The CDR3 DNA sequence: TGTGCCAGCAGCTCTACGACCGTCTACGAGCAGTACTTC. Translating it yields CASSSTTVYEQYF. The chain couples TRBV5-6 to TRBJ2-7; D ambiguous. The CDR3 is made up of 13 amino acids. Trimming pared 3 bases from V and 3 bases from J, leaving 10 bases between. Germline CDR1 and CDR2: SGHDT and YYEEEE.

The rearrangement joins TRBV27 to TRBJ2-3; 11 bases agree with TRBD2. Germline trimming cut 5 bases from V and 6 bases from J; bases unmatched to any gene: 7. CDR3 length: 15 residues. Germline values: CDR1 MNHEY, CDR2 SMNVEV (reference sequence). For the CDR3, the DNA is TGTGCCAGCAGTGTTAGCGGGGGGGCCGCTGATACGCAGTATTTT. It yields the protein CASSVSGGAADTQYF.

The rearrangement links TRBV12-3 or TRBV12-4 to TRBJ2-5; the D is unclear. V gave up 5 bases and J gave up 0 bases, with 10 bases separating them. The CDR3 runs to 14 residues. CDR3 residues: CASSPRHDQETQYF. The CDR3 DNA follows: TGTGCCAGCAGTCCCCGTCACGACCAAGAGACCCAGTACTTC.

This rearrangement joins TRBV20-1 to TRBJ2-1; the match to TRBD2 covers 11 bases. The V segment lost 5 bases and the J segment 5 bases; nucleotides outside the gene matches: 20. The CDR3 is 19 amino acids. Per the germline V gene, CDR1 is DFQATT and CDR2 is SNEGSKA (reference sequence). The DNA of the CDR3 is TGCAGTGCTGGGGAGGTGGTGGGTAGCGGGAGGGCAAAAGACAATGAGCAGTTCTTC. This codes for CSAGEVVGSGRAKDNEQFF.

As DNA, the CDR3 is TGCGCCAGCAGTGATCGCCGGGGCACAGATACGCAGTATTTT. It specifies CASSDRRGTDTQYF. The J gene is TRBJ2-3, the V gene TRBV10-2; D unresolved. Germline V gene sequence: CDR1 WSHSY, CDR2 SAAADI. Trimming took off 3 bases at V and 1 base at J, with 8 bases between the two ends. The CDR3 extends over 14 amino acids.

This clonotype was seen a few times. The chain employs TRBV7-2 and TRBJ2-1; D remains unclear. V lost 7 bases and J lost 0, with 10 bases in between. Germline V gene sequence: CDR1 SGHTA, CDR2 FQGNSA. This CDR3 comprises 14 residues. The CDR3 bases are TGTGCCAGCACCCCCTCGAGCTCCTACAATGAGCAGTTCTTC. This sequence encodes CASTPSSSYNEQFF.

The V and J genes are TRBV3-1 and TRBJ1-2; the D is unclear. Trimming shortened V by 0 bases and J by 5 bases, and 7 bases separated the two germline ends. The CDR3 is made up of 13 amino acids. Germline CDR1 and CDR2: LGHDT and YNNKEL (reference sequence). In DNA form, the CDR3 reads TGTGCCAGCAGCCAAGATCTTTCTTATGGCTACACCTTC. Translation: CASSQDLSYGYTF.

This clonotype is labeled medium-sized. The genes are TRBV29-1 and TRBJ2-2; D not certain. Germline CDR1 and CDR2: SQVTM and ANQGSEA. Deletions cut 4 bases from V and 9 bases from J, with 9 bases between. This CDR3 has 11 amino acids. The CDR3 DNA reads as TGCAGCGTTGTACTAAGCCGGGAGCTGTTTTTT. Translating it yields CSVVLSRELFF.

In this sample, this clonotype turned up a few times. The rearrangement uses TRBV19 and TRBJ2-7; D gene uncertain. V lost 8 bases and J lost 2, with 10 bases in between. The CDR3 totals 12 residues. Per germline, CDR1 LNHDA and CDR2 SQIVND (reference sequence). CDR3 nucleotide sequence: TGTGCCAGTTCCTTGTCCCCCTACGAGCAGTACTTC. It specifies CASSLSPYEQYF.

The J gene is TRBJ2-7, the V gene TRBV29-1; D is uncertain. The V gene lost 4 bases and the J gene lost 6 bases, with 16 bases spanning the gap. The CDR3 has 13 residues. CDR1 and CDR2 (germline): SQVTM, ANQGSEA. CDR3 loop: CSVAGRLGTEQYF. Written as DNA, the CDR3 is TGCAGCGTTGCCGGCCGGTTGGGCACCGAGCAGTACTTC.

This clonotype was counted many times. The CDR3 nucleotides read TGTGCCAGCGAGATTAATAGCAATCAGCCCCAGCATTTT. As protein: CASEINSNQPQHF. The chain links TRBV7-6 to TRBJ1-5, with unresolved D. The CDR3 contains 13 residues. Germline V CDR1 and CDR2: SGHVS, FNYEAQ. V dropped 8 bases and J dropped 0 bases, with 8 bases sitting between them.

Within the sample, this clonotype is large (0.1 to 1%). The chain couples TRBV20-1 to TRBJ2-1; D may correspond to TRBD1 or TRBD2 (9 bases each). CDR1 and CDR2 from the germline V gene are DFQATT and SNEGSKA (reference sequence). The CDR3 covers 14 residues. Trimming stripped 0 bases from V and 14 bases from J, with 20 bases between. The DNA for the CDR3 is TGCAGTGCTAGAGATCAGGCGGGGGGGACAGGGAAGTTCTTC. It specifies CSARDQAGGTGKFF.

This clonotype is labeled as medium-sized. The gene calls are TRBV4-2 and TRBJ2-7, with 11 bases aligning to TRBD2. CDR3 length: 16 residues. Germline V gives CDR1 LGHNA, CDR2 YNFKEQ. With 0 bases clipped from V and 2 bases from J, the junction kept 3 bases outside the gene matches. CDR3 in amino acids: CASSQELAGATYEQYF. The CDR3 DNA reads TGTGCCAGCAGCCAAGAACTAGCGGGAGCCACCTACGAGCAGTACTTC.

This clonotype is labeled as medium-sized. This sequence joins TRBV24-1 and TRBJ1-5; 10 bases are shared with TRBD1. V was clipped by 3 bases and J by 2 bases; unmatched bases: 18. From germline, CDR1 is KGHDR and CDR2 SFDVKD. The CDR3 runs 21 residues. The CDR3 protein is CATSDQLNRDRGRKGNQPQHF. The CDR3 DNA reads TGTGCCACCAGTGATCAACTCAACCGGGACAGGGGAAGAAAGGGCAATCAGCCCCAGCATTTT.